In its sample, the clone carrying this TCR beta chain was seen a few times. As yet, its antigen is unknown. The data derive from a study of cytomegalovirus exposure and HLA in healthy donors. Study-level points and caveats: In a later analysis, an Asian-associated ancestry cluster reportedly showed fewer N-insertions than the 666-donor mean. Highly shared sequence variants in one cluster were likely a sequencing artifact.

V shed 4 bases and J shed 9 bases, with 12 bases lying between them. The CDR3 has 12 amino acids. In germline, CDR1 is SGHNT, CDR2 YYREEE (reference sequence). The study ran its PCR with 60 Vbeta and 13 Jbeta primers. Assay used: immunoSEQ multiplex PCR; TCRdb lists only in-frame clones, some missing. The sample carries 170,000 or so clones, 70% to 80% recorded once. The source is a man in his sixties in good health and CMV-seronegative. Sequencing used PBMCs. The chain joins TRBV5-4 to TRBJ2-3; D is undetermined. CDR3 DNA sequence: TGTGCCAGCAGCAACGAGCGTTCCACGCAGTATTTT. Its translation: CASSNERSTQYF. The whole variable domain, filled in from reference TRBV5-4 and TRBJ2-3, reads ETGVTQSPTHLIKTRGQQVTLRCSSQSGHNTVSWYQQALGQGPQFIFQYYREEENGRGNFPPRFSGLQFPNYSSELNVNALELDDSALYLCASSNERSTQYFGPGTRLTVL.